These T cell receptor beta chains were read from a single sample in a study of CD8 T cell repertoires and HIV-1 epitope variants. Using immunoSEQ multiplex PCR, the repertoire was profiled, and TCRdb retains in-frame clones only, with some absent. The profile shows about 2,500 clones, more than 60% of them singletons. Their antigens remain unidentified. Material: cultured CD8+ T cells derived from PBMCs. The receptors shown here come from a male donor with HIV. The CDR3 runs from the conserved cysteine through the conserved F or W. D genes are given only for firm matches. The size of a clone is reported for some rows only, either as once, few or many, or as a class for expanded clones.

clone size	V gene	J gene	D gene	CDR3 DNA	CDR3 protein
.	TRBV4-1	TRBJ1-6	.	TGCGCCAGCAGCCTTTCATGGGGCAATAATTCACCCCTCCACTTT	CASSLSWGNNSPLHF
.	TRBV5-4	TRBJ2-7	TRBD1	TGTGCCAGCAGCTTGGTGGACAGGTCCTACGAGCAGTACTTC	CASSLVDRSYEQYF
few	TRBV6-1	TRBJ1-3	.	TGTGCCAGCAGTGAAACAGACTCTGGAAACACCATATATTTT	CASSETDSGNTIYF
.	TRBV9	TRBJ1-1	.	TGTGCCAGCAGCGTGAAACTTGGTACTGAAGCTTTCTTT	CASSVKLGTEAFF
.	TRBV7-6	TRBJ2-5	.	TGTGCCAGCAGCCTAGAGTGGGAGAGTACGATCCAAGAGACCCAGTACTTC	CASSLEWESTIQETQYF
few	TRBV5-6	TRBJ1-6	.	TGTGCCAGCAGCTTGGCCGAAATGGGTTCACCCCTCCACTTT	CASSLAEMGSPLHF
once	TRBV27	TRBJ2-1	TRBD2	TGTGCCAGCAGTTTATGGCCTAGCGGAGGGCAGTTCTTC	CASSLWPSGGQFF
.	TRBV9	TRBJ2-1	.	TGTGCCAGCAGCGTACACCAGGGTACCAATGAGCAGTTCTTC	CASSVHQGTNEQFF
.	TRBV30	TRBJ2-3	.	TGTGCCTGGACCCCCGGGACGGGGGCAGATACGCAGTATTTT	CAWTPGTGADTQYF
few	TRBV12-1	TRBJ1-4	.	TGTGCCAGCAGCTTTGGCGGACCGAACCCAGCAACTAATGAAAAACTGTTTTTT	CASSFGGPNPATNEKLFF
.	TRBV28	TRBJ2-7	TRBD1	TGTGCCAGCAGGGGACAGGGCTACGAGCAGTACTTC	CASRGQGYEQYF
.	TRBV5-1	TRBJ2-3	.	TGCGCCAGCAGCTCGGGGAGATCTAGCACAGATACGCAGTATTTT	CASSSGRSSTDTQYF
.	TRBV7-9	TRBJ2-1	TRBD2	TGTGCCAGCAGCCCCCGAGCGGGAGAAAACAATGAGCAGTTCTTC	CASSPRAGENNEQFF
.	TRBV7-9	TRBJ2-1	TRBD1	TGTGCCAGCAGCTTGACAGGGATGGACTTCTACAATGAGCAGTTCTTC	CASSLTGMDFYNEQFF
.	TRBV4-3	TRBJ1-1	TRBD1	TGCGCCAGCAGCCAGGACCTCACAGGGGACACTGAAGCTTTCTTT	CASSQDLTGDTEAFF
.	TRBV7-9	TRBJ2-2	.	TGTGCCAGCAGCCTTCAGGACGGGGAGCTGTTTTTT	CASSLQDGELFF
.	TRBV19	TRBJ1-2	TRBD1	TGTGCCAGTAGTATAGTTAGGGGGCGCTCCCCCTATGGCTACACCTTC	CASSIVRGRSPYGYTF
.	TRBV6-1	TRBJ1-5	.	TGTGCCAGCAGTGAGGTGGGTGGTAGAGATAGCAATCAGCCCCAGCATTTT	CASSEVGGRDSNQPQHF
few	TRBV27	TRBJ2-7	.	TGTGCCAGCAGGAACTGGGACTCCTACGAGCAGTACTTC	CASRNWDSYEQYF
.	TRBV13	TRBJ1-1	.	TGTGCCACCTTTCCACCTTACAGGCAGATGAACACTGAAGCTTTCTTT	CATFPPYRQMNTEAFF
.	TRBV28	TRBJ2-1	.	TGTGCCAGCAGTTTCTTTGGGACTTCATACAATGAGCAGTTCTTC	CASSFFGTSYNEQFF
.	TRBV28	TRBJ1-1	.	TGTGCCAGCAGCCCAACAGGGCCCAACACTGAAGCTTTCTTT	CASSPTGPNTEAFF
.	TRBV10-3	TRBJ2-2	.	TGTGCCATCAGTGAAAATCTAGGCGTTACCGGGGAGCTGTTTTTT	CAISENLGVTGELFF
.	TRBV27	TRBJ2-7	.	TGTGCCAGCAGTTTATTGGCAGGGTCCTCCTACGAGCAGTACTTC	CASSLLAGSSYEQYF
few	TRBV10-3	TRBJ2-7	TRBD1	TGTGCCATCAGTGCGGGGGGACAGGGCCCGTACGAGCAGTACTTC	CAISAGGQGPYEQYF
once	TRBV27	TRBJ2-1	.	TGTGCCAGCAGTTTAAATGGCGGAGCATACTCCTACAATGAGCAGTTCTTC	CASSLNGGAYSYNEQFF
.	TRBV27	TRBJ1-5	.	TGTGCCAGCAGTTTAAAGTCAGGCTATCAGCCCCAGCATTTT	CASSLKSGYQPQHF
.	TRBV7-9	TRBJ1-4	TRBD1	TGTGCCAGCAGCCCCGGGACAGGGATCGTAACTAATGAAAAACTGTTTTTT	CASSPGTGIVTNEKLFF
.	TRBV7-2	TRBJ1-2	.	TGTGCCAGCAGCTACCGTCCTCGCCGGGAGGCAGAGACTAATGGCTACACCTTC	CASSYRPRREAETNGYTF
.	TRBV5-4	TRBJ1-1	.	TGTGCCAGCAGCGTTACAGGTAACACTGAAGCTTTCTTT	CASSVTGNTEAFF
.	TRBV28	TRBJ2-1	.	TGTGCCAGCAGTTATCGGGACTTGGGATTAAATGAGCAGTTCTTC	CASSYRDLGLNEQFF
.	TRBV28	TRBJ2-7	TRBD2	TGTGCCAGCAGTCCCCTGGGACTAGCGGGTTTCTACGAGCAGTACTTC	CASSPLGLAGFYEQYF
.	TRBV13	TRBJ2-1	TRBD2	TGTGCCAGCAGCTCCCCCGCCTCGACTAGCGGAGTCAATGAGCAGTTCTTC	CASSSPASTSGVNEQFF
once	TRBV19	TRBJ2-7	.	TGTGCCAGTAGTACCGGACAGGGAGGGTTGTACGAGCAGTACTTC	CASSTGQGGLYEQYF
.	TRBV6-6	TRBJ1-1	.	TGTGCCAGCAGGGAAAATGGGAACACTGAAGCTTTCTTT	CASRENGNTEAFF
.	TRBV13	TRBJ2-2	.	TGTGCCAGCAGTTCGGGATCCGGGGAGCTGTTTTTT	CASSSGSGELFF
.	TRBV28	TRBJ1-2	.	TGTGCCAGCAGTCTGGACCCGACAGATTTTAACTATGGCTACACCTTC	CASSLDPTDFNYGYTF
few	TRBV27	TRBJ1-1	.	TGTGCCAGCAGTTTATCCTTGGTGACTGAAGCTTTCTTT	CASSLSLVTEAFF
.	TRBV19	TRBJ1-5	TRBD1	TGTGCCAGTAGTTTTGGACAGGGAGGAGGGAATCAGCCCCAGCATTTT	CASSFGQGGGNQPQHF
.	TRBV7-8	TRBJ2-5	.	TGTGCCAGCAGCTTAAGCCCCGCCGCGGGAGAGACCCAGTACTTC	CASSLSPAAGETQYF
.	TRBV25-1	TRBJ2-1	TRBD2	TGTGCCAGCAGTGGAGCGGGAGGGCCTTTGGCCGAAAATGAGCAGTTCTTC	CASSGAGGPLAENEQFF